One sample yielded the 2 T cell receptor beta chains listed below, sequenced in a study of cytomegalovirus exposure and HLA in healthy donors. PCR used 60 Vbeta primers and 13 Jbeta primers. TCRdb keeps only in-frame clones here, not all; method: immunoSEQ multiplex PCR. The table has over 150,000 clones, around four fifths seen once; the top ten hold under 15%. The specimen sequenced was PBMCs. These receptor sequences come from a woman between 45 and 65 years old in good health and CMV-seropositive.

V is TRBV6-1 and J is TRBJ1-2; no clear D gene. The CDR3 has 14 residues. Trimming took 1 base from V and 3 from J, leaving 9 bases between them. Germline assignment: CDR1 MNHNS and CDR2 SASEGT. CDR3 in amino acids: CASSEEASYYGYTF. The CDR3 bases are TGTGCCAGCAGTGAAGAAGCGTCCTACTATGGCTACACCTTC.

The chain couples TRBV5-6 to TRBJ2-1, with 7 bases fitting TRBD1. Per germline, CDR1 SGHDT and CDR2 YYEEEE. J was trimmed by 3 bases and V by 1 base; bases with no gene match: 7. The CDR3 sequence is 16 residues long. CDR3 region: CASSLTGAIGYNEQFF. In nucleotides, the CDR3 is TGTGCCAGCAGCTTGACAGGGGCTATTGGCTACAATGAGCAGTTCTTC.